This TCR beta chain is drawn from a study of blood T cell repertoires in COVID-19 (dated by TCRdb to between 2020 and 2021). As for the study more broadly: Samples from collaborators originated in the United States, Italy and Spain and spanned both the acute and convalescent phases of COVID-19. Samples were obtained from the ongoing ImmuneRACE study (first 160 participants) and from 1,000 to 1,500 subjects provided by 6 global collaborators. HLA class I and class II types, where available, came from metadata supplied by the sample provider rather than from assay-based typing. The prospective study material was composed of cDNA or gDNA derived from T cells, B-cell-depleted T cells, or PBMCs. A de-identified subject ID, COVID-19 status, age in years and sex were almost always included in the sample metadata. The repertoires were released in a freely available public database meant as a resource for research on the immune response to SARS-CoV-2. The dataset comprised deeply sampled blood TCRbeta repertoires from subjects exposed to, actively infected with, or recovered from COVID-19. The paper as a whole reports these results and caveats: The amount of clinical and demographic metadata varied by source and participant and was provided uncurated.

The collaborating institutions used their own protocols to collect whole blood in K2EDTA tubes. For TCRbeta analysis, collaborators shipped samples as frozen whole blood, isolated PBMCs, or DNA extracted from either of those sample types. The CDR3 contains 13 residues, cysteine and phenylalanine counted. This entry keeps only the CDR3 DNA: 39 bases, framed from base 1. The trim is 0 bases for V and 5 bases for J, with a gap of 8 bases between the germline ends. From the germline V gene, CDR1 is SGHDT and CDR2 is YYEEEE. Of note for this clone: Its target antigen remains unknown. One base away there is no much larger clone; base qualities are not given.

The immunoSEQ Assay, a bias-controlled multiplex PCR, was used to amplify TCRbeta CDR3 regions from genomic DNA. The paper's data handling went like this. The number of nucleated cells in each sample was estimated by amplification of reference gene primers within the assay. Sequence reads were collapsed and filtered to measure the absolute abundance of every unique TCRbeta CDR3 rearrangement. For each sample, productive Simpson clonality was calculated as the square root of Simpson's diversity index across productive rearrangements. As stored in TCRdb, this immuneACCESS dataset retains in-frame rearrangements with V and J assigned. A fraction of the clones does not appear; measured against another copy, unresolved V genes explain less than half of the discrepancy, and the remainder lacks a known reason. D and trimming were read from the DNA, whereas the V and J calls and clone size are those reported in that table. The table for this sample lists 150,000 to 200,000 clones; around four fifths of them were counted only once. The ten largest account for approximately 10% of the sample.

Sequencing used peripheral blood. The clonotype was recovered from a human donor in a cohort sampled during active COVID-19. This sequence uses TRBV5-6 and TRBJ1-1, with no confident D gene call. The DNA reads TGTGCCAGCAGCTTGGCCAGAAGAACTGAAGCTTTCTTT. This translates into CASSLARRTEAFF.